The next 8 T cell receptor beta chains were all read from a single sample in a study of T cells in Graves' hyperthyroidism and ophthalmopathy. Regions amplified from RNA transcripts were the TCR beta CDR3 regions. The TCR CDR3 first-round RT-PCR relied on the HTBI primer set. TCRdb called the multiplex PCR reads again in MiXCR, with one record for every CDR3 protein. The table includes approximately 270,000 distinct CDR3 sequences, less than 15% detected once. The material sequenced was blood. These receptors originate from a woman aged 40 to 49 with Graves' hyperthyroidism that later progressed to Graves' ophthalmopathy.

The V and J genes are TRBV12-3 or TRBV12-4 and TRBJ1-2; TRBD1 agrees at 7 bases. The CDR3 totals 14 residues. J was trimmed by 3 bases and V by 1 base; bases with no gene match: 2. CDR3 nucleotides: TGTGCCAGCAGTTTAGGACAGGGCCACTATGGCTACACCTTC. Amino acid sequence: CASSLGQGHYGYTF.

As concerns this clonotype: This may come from a read error, since a much larger clone is one base off. This CDR3 is CASSYGGRNYNEQFF. Here the CDR3 DNA reads TGTGCCAGCAGCTATGGCGGGAGAAACTACAATGAGCAGTTCTTC. This rearrangement joins TRBV7-3 to TRBJ2-1; TRBD2 matches at 7 bases. The CDR3 is 15 residues long. Per germline, CDR1 SGHTA and CDR2 FQGTGA. The V segment lost 4 bases and the J segment 3 bases; nucleotides outside the gene matches: 6. The full variable domain, its missing parts supplied by reference TRBV7-3 and TRBJ2-1, is GAGVSQTPSNKVTEKGKYVELRCDPISGHTALYWYRQSLGQGPEFLIYFQGTGAADDSGLPNDRFFAVRPEGSVSTLKIQRTERGDSAVYLCASSYGGRNYNEQFFGPGTRLTVL.

This clonotype was observed at least ten times. The rearrangement uses TRBV10-3 and TRBJ1-5; D possibly corresponds to TRBD1 (6 bases). The V and J ends lost 5 bases and 0 bases respectively, with 11 bases between them. From germline, CDR1 is ENHRY and CDR2 SYGVKD. The CDR3 is made up of 15 amino acids. The CDR3 DNA reads as TGTGCCATCAGTCCACAGGGCCCTAGCAATCAGCCCCAGCATTTT. This sequence encodes CAISPQGPSNQPQHF.

This clonotype came up many times. V gene TRBV6-5 combines with J gene TRBJ2-3; perhaps TRBD1 as D (6 bases). In germline, CDR1 is MNHEY, CDR2 SVGAGI. The CDR3 is made up of 17 amino acids. Trimming removed 0 bases from V and 6 bases from J, with 19 bases in between. The CDR3 here is CASSYSSDRFEADTQYF. The CDR3 nucleotides read TGTGCCAGCAGTTACTCCTCGGACAGATTTGAGGCTGATACGCAGTATTTT.

In this sample, this clonotype turned up many times. The J gene is TRBJ1-1, the V gene TRBV27; D is possibly TRBD1 (5 bases). V lost 1 base, J lost 1 base, and 19 bases lay in between. Per germline, CDR1 MNHEY and CDR2 SMNVEV (reference sequence). The CDR3 is made up of 18 amino acids. CDR3 DNA sequence: TGTGCCAGCAGTTTATACCCGTTAATCGGGGGGGAGAACACTGAAGCTTTCTTT. Translation: CASSLYPLIGGENTEAFF.

This clonotype came up many times. The chain recombines TRBV4-1 with TRBJ1-1, with D possibly being TRBD1 (5 bases). Germline V gives CDR1 MGHRA, CDR2 YSYEKL. V lost 0 bases and J 7 bases, leaving 15 bases between the germline ends. The CDR3 totals 15 residues. CDR3 region: CASSQDGARLGEAFF. For the CDR3, the DNA is TGCGCCAGCAGCCAAGATGGGGCGCGTCTCGGTGAAGCTTTCTTT.

This clonotype showed up many times. The J gene is TRBJ2-3, the V gene TRBV20-1, with TRBD1 identical over 10 bases. This CDR3 is 13 amino acids long. The germline gives CDR1 DFQATT, CDR2 SNEGSKA (reference sequence). For the CDR3, the DNA is TGCAGACCGGGACAGGGGAGCACAGATACGCAGTATTTT. It translates to CRPGQGSTDTQYF.

This clonotype showed up just a few times. The genes are TRBV6-1 and TRBJ1-1; D gene unclear. The CDR3 runs 15 residues. Germline assignment: CDR1 MNHNS and CDR2 SASEGT. Trimming took 11 bases from V and 3 from J, leaving 22 bases between them. CDR3 nucleotides: TGTGCCGGCACCCTAGTTGGACCTGGGGACACTGAAGCTTTCTTT. Its protein is CAGTLVGPGDTEAFF.